The next 15 T cell receptor beta chains were all read from a single sample in a study of cytomegalovirus exposure and HLA in healthy donors. The PCR made use of 60 Vbeta and 13 Jbeta primers. Some clones are missing from TCRdb's copy, which holds only in-frame ones; the method was immunoSEQ multiplex PCR. The sample has a few hundred thousand clones, roughly 90% seen once. Specimen: PBMCs. These receptors were collected from a woman between 18 and 30 years old in good health and CMV-seronegative.

The chain couples TRBV30 to TRBJ1-1; D gene uncertain. The V end was cut by 1 base, the J end by 0 bases, with 6 bases between. The CDR3 runs 13 residues. The germline gives CDR1 GTSNPN, CDR2 SVGIG (reference sequence). The CDR3 region has the DNA TGTGCCTGGAGTGATGACATGAACACTGAAGCTTTCTTT. Its translation: CAWSDDMNTEAFF. Full variable domain (outside the CDR3, taken from reference TRBV30 and TRBJ1-1): SQTIHQWPATLVQPVGSPLSLECTVEGTSNPNLYWYRQAAGRGLQLLFYSVGIGQISSEVPQNLSASRPQDRQFILSSKKLLLSDSGFYLCAWSDDMNTEAFFGQGTRLTVV.

The chain couples TRBV6-4 to TRBJ2-1, with 14 bases matching TRBD2. CDR1 is MRHNA, CDR2 SNTAGT, per germline. This CDR3 has 19 residues. The J segment lost 6 bases and the V segment lost 4 bases, leaving 14 bases of the junction unmatched. The CDR3, as DNA: TGTGCCAGCAGTGTTATGGGACTAGCGGGAGCACCAGTAGGCAATGAGCAGTTCTTC. Encoded protein: CASSVMGLAGAPVGNEQFF.

The CDR3 DNA reads TGTGCCAGTAGTCCAGGACAGGGGGCAACGATTAACTATGGCTACACCTTC. It encodes CASSPGQGATINYGYTF. The rearrangement joins TRBV19 to TRBJ1-2; 11 bases fit TRBD1. The germline V gene encodes CDR1 LNHDA and CDR2 SQIVND (reference sequence). Trimming at V came to 5 bases and at J to 1 base, leaving 9 bases not matched to a gene. This CDR3 is built from 17 residues.

The J gene is TRBJ2-5, the V gene TRBV5-1, with a possible D match to TRBD1 (6 bases). Trimming removed 4 bases at V and 2 bases at J, with 15 bases between. The CDR3 totals 15 residues. Germline V lookup: CDR1 SGHRS, CDR2 YFSETQ. The CDR3 region is CASSLDRPPQETQYF. Written as DNA, the CDR3 is TGCGCCAGCAGCCTAGACAGGCCCCCGCAAGAGACCCAGTACTTC.

The J gene is TRBJ2-7, the V gene TRBV5-1; the D gene is possibly TRBD2 (7 bases). The V gene lost 0 bases and the J gene lost 3 bases, with 16 bases spanning the gap. Germline CDR1 reads SGHRS; CDR2 reads YFSETQ. The CDR3 sequence is 16 residues long. The CDR3 bases are TGCGCCAGCAGCTTGGGTGCCGGAGGGGGGGGCTACGAGCAGTACTTC. Protein: CASSLGAGGGGYEQYF.

The gene calls are TRBV6-6 and TRBJ2-2, with D perhaps TRBD2 (5 bases). The germline CDR1 and CDR2 sequences are MNHNY and SVGAGI (reference sequence). CDR3 length: 14 residues. V was pared by 0 bases and J by 6 bases, with 8 bases between. CDR3 bases: TGTGCCAGCAGTTACTCGGAGGAACCCGGGGAGCTGTTTTTT. Residues: CASSYSEEPGELFF.

This sequence joins TRBV6-5 and TRBJ1-2; 9 bases line up with TRBD1. Per the germline V gene, CDR1 is MNHEY and CDR2 is SVGAGI. The V and J ends lost 6 bases and 4 bases, in that order; junction bases with no gene match: 6. The CDR3 has 14 amino acids. CDR3 sequence (DNA): TGTGCCAGCAGCGCGGACAGGGGATCCTATGGCTACACCTTC. Translation: CASSADRGSYGYTF.

The genes are TRBV5-1 and TRBJ2-5; D is possibly TRBD2 (5 bases). Between the trimmed V and J ends, which lost 1 base and 5 bases, there was a span of 12 bases. The CDR3 sequence is 14 residues long. The germline V gene has CDR1 SGHRS and CDR2 YFSETQ. The CDR3 DNA sequence: TGCGCCAGCAGCTTGATGAGGGCCCGGGAGACCCAGTACTTC. This codes for CASSLMRARETQYF. The whole variable domain, remainder taken from reference TRBV5-1 and TRBJ2-5, is KAGVTQTPRYLIKTRGQQVTLSCSPISGHRSVSWYQQTPGQGLQFLFEYFSETQRNKGNFPGRFSGRQFSNSRSEMNVSTLELGDSALYLCASSLMRARETQYFGPGTRLLVL.

The chain uses TRBV6-6 and TRBJ2-5; 7 bases fit TRBD2. The germline V gene has CDR1 MNHNY and CDR2 SVGAGI (reference sequence). J lost 4 bases, V lost 4 bases, and 3 bases had no gene match. This CDR3 spans 13 amino acids. CDR3 sequence: CASSWWGGETQYF. In nucleotides, the CDR3 is TGTGCCAGCAGTTGGTGGGGGGGAGAGACCCAGTACTTC.

The V call is TRBV15, the J call TRBJ2-3, with D maybe TRBD2 (6 bases). The CDR3 has 14 amino acids. Germline CDR1 and CDR2: LNHNV and YYDKDF (reference sequence). Trimming removed 4 bases from V and 4 bases from J, with 12 bases in between. DNA of the CDR3: TGTGCCACCAGCATCCCTGGAGGGGCAGATACGCAGTATTTT. Protein: CATSIPGGADTQYF.

Worth noting for this clone: The junction shows a germline mismatch at one end, possibly a read error. The V gene is TRBV7-7, the J gene TRBJ2-5; D could derive from TRBD1 or TRBD2 (7 bases each). Germline V gene data show CDR1 as SSHAT and CDR2 as FNYEAQ (reference sequence). There are 17 residues in the CDR3. For the CDR3, the DNA is TGTGCTAGCAGCTTAGGGGGCACGGGGGGAACCCAAGAGACCCAGTACTTC. Translating gives CASSLGGTGGTQETQYF.

The chain is built from TRBV30 and TRBJ2-7, with D perhaps TRBD2 (5 bases). Germline V gene data show CDR1 as GTSNPN and CDR2 as SVGIG (reference sequence). The CDR3 length is 14 residues. Between the trimmed V and J ends, which lost 2 bases and 3 bases, there was a span of 14 bases. The CDR3 sequence is CAWSLPGVGYEQYF. Written as DNA, the CDR3 is TGTGCCTGGAGTCTCCCCGGGGTAGGCTACGAGCAGTACTTC.

The chain uses TRBV5-4 and TRBJ2-7; D ambiguous. Per the germline V gene, CDR1 is SGHNT and CDR2 is YYREEE (reference sequence). CDR3 size: 15 residues. V lost 1 base, J lost 0 bases, and 11 bases lay in between. CDR3 sequence (DNA): TGTGCCAGCAGCTTGCAAGGCGGCAGCTCCTACGAGCAGTACTTC. It codes for CASSLQGGSSYEQYF.

This CDR3 is CASSADGVGGSGYTF. CDR3 DNA: TGCGCCAGCAGCGCGGACGGGGTGGGGGGAAGTGGCTACACCTTC. The V gene is TRBV5-1, the J gene TRBJ1-2, with D possibly being TRBD1 (5 bases). Germline V gene sequence: CDR1 SGHRS, CDR2 YFSETQ. V lost 4 bases and J lost 7, with 20 bases in between. This CDR3 comprises 15 residues.

The CDR3 coding sequence is TGTGCCAGCATAGCCCCCTGGAGGACAGGAAACAATGAGCAGTTCTTC. It yields the protein CASIAPWRTGNNEQFF. The V gene is TRBV11-2, the J gene TRBJ2-1; TRBD1 agrees at 7 bases. The germline CDR1 and CDR2 sequences are SGHAT and FQNNGV. V was clipped by 7 bases and J by 5 bases; unmatched bases: 14. This CDR3 spans 16 amino acids.